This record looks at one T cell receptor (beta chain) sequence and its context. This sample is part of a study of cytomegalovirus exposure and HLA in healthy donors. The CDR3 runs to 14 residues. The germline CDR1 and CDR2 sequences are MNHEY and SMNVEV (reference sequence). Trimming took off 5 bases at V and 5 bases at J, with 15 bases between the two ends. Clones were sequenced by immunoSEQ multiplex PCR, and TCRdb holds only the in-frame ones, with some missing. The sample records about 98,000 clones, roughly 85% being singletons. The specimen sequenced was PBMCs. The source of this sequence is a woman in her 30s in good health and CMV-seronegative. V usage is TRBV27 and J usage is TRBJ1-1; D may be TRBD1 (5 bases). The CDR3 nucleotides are TGTGCCAGCAGTCCATCAGGGTATGGGACTGAAGCTTTCTTT. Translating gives CASSPSGYGTEAFF.